The clone carrying this T cell receptor beta chain has ten or more counts. What it binds is unknown. This sample was taken from a study of blood T cells in healthy people across ages. Broader study findings: Donor CMV status was unknown, possibly confounding expanded clonotype changes.

Germline CDR1 is ENHRY and CDR2 is SYGVKD. The CDR3 runs 16 residues. V was pared by 2 bases and J by 4 bases, with 5 bases of the junction left unmatched. The second PCR ran roughly 6 to 11 cycles with a sample-barcoded 5' primer and J-beta primers. TCRdb re-called the 5' RACE reads with MiXCR, one entry per CDR3 protein. The table shows 750,000 to 950,000 distinct CDR3 sequences, with just under 30% occurring only once. This sample was shared with a second study, whose subject was T cells of mothers and their children. That work adds: Researchers report slightly higher, though non-significant, overlap in related mother-child pairs than in unrelated pairs.

This TCR derives from a woman aged 40 to 50 in good health. The sample was blood. The chain recombines TRBV10-3 with TRBJ2-3; TRBD2 matches at 11 bases. CDR3 in DNA: TGTGCCATCAGTGAGCGGCTAGCGGGGGGACCAGATACGCAGTATTTT. Translation gives CAISERLAGGPDTQYF.